Described below is a single T cell receptor beta chain sequence and its context. The CDR3 loop spans 14 amino acids. Germline V CDR1 and CDR2: LNHDA, SQIVND (reference sequence). The V segment lost 7 bases and the J segment 0 bases; nucleotides outside the gene matches: 4. These data originate in a study of cytomegalovirus exposure and HLA in healthy donors. PCR used 60 Vbeta primers and 13 Jbeta primers. TCRdb's table, derived via immunoSEQ multiplex PCR, lists solely in-frame clones and lacks some. The sample lists around 130,000 clones, about four fifths occurring once. What was sequenced was PBMCs. This sequence originates from a man under 40 in good health and CMV-seronegative. The chain links TRBV19 to TRBJ2-3, with 7 positions matching TRBD1. The CDR3 loop is CASTGTESTDTQYF. DNA of the CDR3: TGTGCCAGTACCGGGACAGAAAGCACAGATACGCAGTATTTT.